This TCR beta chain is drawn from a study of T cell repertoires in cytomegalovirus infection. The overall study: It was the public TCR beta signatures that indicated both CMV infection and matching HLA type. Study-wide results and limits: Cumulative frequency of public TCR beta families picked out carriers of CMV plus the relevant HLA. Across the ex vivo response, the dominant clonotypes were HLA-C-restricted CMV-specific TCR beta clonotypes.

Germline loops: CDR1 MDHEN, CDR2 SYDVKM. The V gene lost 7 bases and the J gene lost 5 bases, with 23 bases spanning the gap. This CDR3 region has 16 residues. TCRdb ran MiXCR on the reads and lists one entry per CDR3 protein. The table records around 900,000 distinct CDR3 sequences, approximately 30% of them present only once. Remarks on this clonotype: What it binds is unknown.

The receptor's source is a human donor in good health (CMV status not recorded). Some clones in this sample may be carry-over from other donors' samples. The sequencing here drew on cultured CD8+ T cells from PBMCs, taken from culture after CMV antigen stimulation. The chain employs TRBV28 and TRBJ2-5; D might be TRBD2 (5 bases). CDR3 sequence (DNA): TGTGCCAGCAAGGAGGTCCCTAGAGGCGGCCGGGAGACCCAGTACTTC. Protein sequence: CASKEVPRGGRETQYF. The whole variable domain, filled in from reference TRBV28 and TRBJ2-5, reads DVKVTQSSRYLVKRTGEKVFLECVQDMDHENMFWYRQDPGLGLRLIYFSYDVKMKEKGDIPEGYSVSREKKERFSLILESASTNQTSMYLCASKEVPRGGRETQYFGPGTRLLVL.